This T cell receptor beta chain appears in the sequencing data of a study of CD8 T cells in ankylosing spondylitis. Each TCR beta library was made by quantitative 5'-RACE that incorporated molecular barcodes. From the 5' RACE reads, TCRdb called clonotypes with MiXCR, one entry per CDR3 protein. Among about 66,000 distinct CDR3 sequences listed, 6.2% were seen once. The ends lost 3 bases at V and 7 bases at J; junction bases unmatched: 8. The length of the CDR3 is 15 residues. Germline CDR1 is LNHDA and CDR2 is SQIVND (reference sequence). The chain carries TRBV19 and TRBJ1-5; 8 bases agree with TRBD1. Sequencing input: synovial fluid, either unsorted or a sorted T cell fraction (not recorded which). The receptor comes from a male donor with ankylosing spondylitis. CDR3 sequence: CASSIQGASYQPQHF. In DNA form, the CDR3 reads TGTGCCAGTAGTATCCAGGGGGCTTCATACCAGCCCCAGCATTTT.